Each of the 9 T cell receptor beta chains below was sequenced from the same sample in a study of neoadjuvant nivolumab and ipilimumab in lung cancer. The method was immunoSEQ multiplex PCR; TCRdb's version includes in-frame clones alone and lacks a portion of them. The sample carries 25,000 to 35,000 clones, 83% recorded once. The sequences come from tumor tissue, collected after neoadjuvant nivolumab, alone or with ipilimumab, at or shortly before surgery. All receptors come from an adult with non-small cell lung cancer.

Comments on this clone: The same CDR3 arises from other DNA sequences in this sample as well. The gene calls are TRBV30 and TRBJ2-5; TRBD2 matches at 13 bases. There are 16 residues in the CDR3. Per germline, CDR1 GTSNPN and CDR2 SVGIG (reference sequence). With V trimmed by 0 bases and J by 5 bases, 6 bases remained unmatched. The CDR3 region is CAWSVDTSGGVETQYF. Here the CDR3 DNA reads TGTGCCTGGAGTGTAGATACTAGCGGGGGGGTTGAGACCCAGTACTTC.

The chain combines TRBV30 with TRBJ1-1, with a possible D match to TRBD1 (5 bases). There are 13 residues in the CDR3. V gave up 6 bases and J gave up 4 bases, with 15 bases separating them. Germline lookup yields CDR1 GTSNPN and CDR2 SVGIG (reference sequence). The CDR3 sequence: CACSRTGGTEAFF. DNA of the CDR3: TGTGCCTGTTCGAGAACGGGGGGCACTGAAGCTTTCTTT.

This chain joins TRBV6-5 and TRBJ1-2; D call uncertain. The CDR3 is made up of 16 amino acids. In germline, CDR1 is MNHEY, CDR2 SVGAGI. V was shortened by 0 bases and J by 0 bases, with 11 bases between the two germline ends. The chain's CDR3 is CASSYSYGLANYGYTF. In nucleotides, the CDR3 is TGTGCCAGCAGTTACTCGTACGGATTAGCTAACTATGGCTACACCTTC.

The chain carries TRBV6-5 and TRBJ2-1; D uncertain. Trimming took off 6 bases at V and 0 bases at J, with 12 bases between the two ends. The CDR3 contains 15 residues. Germline V gene data show CDR1 as MNHEY and CDR2 as SVGAGI. The DNA of the CDR3 is TGTGCCAGCAGCAAGACGTACAGCTCCTACAATGAGCAGTTCTTC. Amino acids: CASSKTYSSYNEQFF.

The gene calls are TRBV7-3 and TRBJ2-2, with TRBD2 matching 8 bases. The germline CDR1 and CDR2 sequences are SGHTA and FQGTGA. This CDR3 contains 16 residues. The V segment lost 1 base and the J segment 7 bases; nucleotides outside the gene matches: 8. The CDR3 loop reads CASSLMSGRSSGELFF. CDR3 in DNA: TGTGCCAGCAGCTTAATGAGCGGGAGATCGAGCGGGGAGCTGTTTTTT.

V and J are TRBV29-1 and TRBJ2-1, with TRBD2 matching 14 bases. V gave up 7 bases and J gave up 9 bases; unmatched junction bases: 5. The germline CDR1 and CDR2 sequences are SQVTM and ANQGSEA. The CDR3 spans 13 residues. Here the CDR3 DNA reads TGCAGCGCTGGGACTAGCGGGAGACTTGAGCAGTTCTTC. It codes for CSAGTSGRLEQFF.

As DNA, the CDR3 is TGTGCCAGCAGCTTAGAGGACAGGCTCTCCTACGAGCAGTACTTC. Encoded protein: CASSLEDRLSYEQYF. This rearrangement joins TRBV7-2 to TRBJ2-7; TRBD1 agrees at 7 bases. Germline CDR1 is SGHTA and CDR2 is FQGNSA. The CDR3 runs to 15 residues. The J segment lost 0 bases and the V segment lost 1 base, leaving 3 bases of the junction unmatched.

The chain combines TRBV7-6 with TRBJ2-1; 11 positions match TRBD1. CDR3 length: 16 amino acids. The V and J ends lost 1 base and 8 bases, in that order; junction bases with no gene match: 7. Germline V gene sequence: CDR1 SGHVS, CDR2 FNYEAQ. The CDR3 reads CASSLGTGGVFHEQFF. In DNA form, the CDR3 reads TGTGCCAGCAGCTTAGGGACAGGGGGCGTTTTCCATGAGCAGTTCTTC.

The chain links TRBV7-9 to TRBJ2-3; D unclear. The CDR3 sequence is 13 residues long. V was cut by 1 base and J by 6 bases, with 8 bases left in between. Germline V gives CDR1 SEHNR, CDR2 FQNEAQ (reference sequence). The CDR3 region has the DNA TGTGCCAGCAGCTTAGAACGTAGCGATACGCAGTATTTT. Translated, it gives CASSLERSDTQYF.